The next 6 T cell receptor beta chains were all read from a single sample in a study of blood T cell repertoires in COVID-19. Assay used: immunoSEQ multiplex PCR; TCRdb lists only in-frame clones, some missing. The table includes fewer than 120,000 clones, roughly 85% detected once. The material sequenced was peripheral blood. Source of these receptors: a human donor in a cohort sampled during active COVID-19.

The chain employs TRBV7-2 and TRBJ1-2, with TRBD1 matching over 8 bases. V shed 5 bases, J shed 4 bases, and the junction held 9 bases outside the gene matches. This CDR3 region has 15 residues. Germline CDR1 and CDR2: SGHTA and FQGNSA. The CDR3 reads CASSPHRGKAYGYTF. The CDR3, as DNA: TGTGCCAGCAGCCCGCACAGGGGGAAGGCCTATGGCTACACCTTC.

The chain couples TRBV5-1 to TRBJ1-1; 7 bases match TRBD1. Germline CDR1 and CDR2: SGHRS and YFSETQ. V was clipped by 0 bases and J by 5 bases; unmatched bases: 7. This CDR3 has 15 amino acids. The CDR3 region is CASSLGTRGVTEAFF. The CDR3 nucleotides are TGCGCCAGCAGCTTGGGAACCAGGGGGGTGACTGAAGCTTTCTTT.

In nucleotides, the CDR3 is TGTGCCAGCAGCGCAGGGGCGGCCCCCACATTGACTAATGAAAAACTGTTTTTT. It encodes CASSAGAAPTLTNEKLFF. This rearrangement joins TRBV9 to TRBJ1-4; D is possibly TRBD1 (6 bases). V was trimmed by 3 bases and J by 2 bases, leaving 20 bases between them. Germline CDR1 and CDR2: SGDLS and YYNGEE. The CDR3 is 18 residues long. Full variable domain (rest looked up from reference TRBV9 and TRBJ1-4): DSGVTQTPKHLITATGQRVTLRCSPRSGDLSVYWYQQSLDQGLQFLIQYYNGEERAKGNILERFSAQQFPDLHSELNLSSLELGDSALYFCASSAGAAPTLTNEKLFFGSGTQLSVL.

The rearrangement uses TRBV5-4 and TRBJ2-1, with 8 bases matching TRBD2. CDR1 is SGHNT, CDR2 YYREEE, per germline (reference sequence). This CDR3 is 15 amino acids long. The V gene end was trimmed by 3 bases and the J gene end by 5 bases; junction bases not matched to a gene: 7. CDR3 coding DNA: TGTGCCAGCAGCTCCAAGACTAGCGCAAACAATGAGCAGTTCTTC. This sequence encodes CASSSKTSANNEQFF.

The genes are TRBV3-1 (or the pseudogene TRBV3-2) and TRBJ2-5; tentative D call: TRBD2 (7 bases). The V gene lost 8 bases and the J gene lost 3 bases, with 13 bases spanning the gap. The germline CDR1 and CDR2 sequences are LGHDT and YNNKEL (reference sequence). This CDR3 has 13 residues. CDR3 DNA: TGTGCCAGCGGGCGGGGGCGCAAAGAGACCCAGTACTTC. Protein: CASGRGRKETQYF.

V is TRBV11-3 and J is TRBJ2-3; tentatively, D is TRBD2 (6 bases). With 5 bases removed from V and 0 bases from J, the gap between germline ends came to 21 bases. Germline V CDR1 and CDR2: SGHNT, YENEEA. This CDR3 region has 18 residues. CDR3 in DNA: TGTGCCAGCAGCCGTCAGGGCGCCGGGACTCTTAGCACAGATACGCAGTATTTT. As protein: CASSRQGAGTLSTDTQYF.